The clone carrying this T cell receptor (beta chain) was seen only a few times. The antigen remains unidentified. Under the ViraFEST assay, PBMC were stimulated with viral peptide pools so that antigen-specific CD4+ T cells expanded. Sequencing was performed afterwards. Researchers isolated CD4+ T cells once less than 13 days of culture had elapsed. Participants completed two doses of the BNT162b2 or mRNA-1273 vaccine. Vaccine recipients had no previous SARS-CoV-2 infection; their nucleocapsid antibodies were negative. After about 2 million PBMC were placed in each well, they were cultured with around 10 IU/ml IL-2 and approximately 10 ug/ml peptides. Trimming pared 0 bases from V and 0 bases from J, leaving 8 bases between. Per the germline V gene, CDR1 is SGHNT and CDR2 is YYREEE (reference sequence). The CDR3 is made up of 15 amino acids. This table comes from immunoSEQ multiplex PCR, and its TCRdb copy is limited to in-frame clones, with some not included. The sample carries fewer than 80,000 clones, roughly 74% recorded once.

The sample belongs to a study of vaccination effects on CD4 cells after COVID-19. Study-wide results and caveats: Marked clonal contraction of both clone types appeared late after vaccination. Researchers reported few convalescent patients and no early post-infection timepoints in the study.

The specimen was CD4+ T cells from PBMCs cultured with HCoV-229E spike peptides, collected after COVID-19 vaccination. This TCR was recovered from a human donor who received a COVID-19 vaccine. The J gene is TRBJ2-3, the V gene TRBV5-4, with D uncertain. The CDR3: CASSLEVGSTDTQYF. The CDR3 DNA reads TGTGCCAGCAGCTTGGAAGTCGGCAGCACAGATACGCAGTATTTT.